This is a list of T cell receptor beta chains from one sample in a study of T cells expressing NK-cell markers. No DNA is given; TCRdb re-called the 5' RACE reads and lists each CDR3 protein once. Reported are 350,000 to 400,000 distinct CDR3 sequences; the ten largest clones contain approximately 12%. Sequencing was done on a sample of blood T cells: a sorted CD56 or NKG2C T cell subset, CD4+ or CD8+ T cells, or bulk PBMC T cells (not recorded which). Receptors were obtained from a woman aged 45-65 years in good health. The CDR3 runs from the conserved cysteine through the conserved F or W.

CASSGGGSNQPQHF | TRBJ1-5 | TRBV4-1
CASIPQDYRYASTDTQYF | TRBJ2-3 | TRBV6-2/TRBV6-3
CASSLASVQFF | TRBJ2-1 | TRBV11-1
CASSPPGLAYEQFF | TRBJ2-1 | TRBV18
CASSKERGLGYEQYF | TRBJ2-7 | TRBV11-1
CASSIDRTGGTDTQYF | TRBJ2-3 | TRBV19
CASRLTSGKFF | TRBJ2-1 | TRBV7-2
CSVVGTGLYEQYF | TRBJ2-7 | TRBV29-1
CASRAGTTHSPLHF | TRBJ1-6 | TRBV12-3/TRBV12-4
CASSPDPSPEYEQYF | TRBJ2-7 | TRBV5-1
CASKPSGISSYNEQFF | TRBJ2-1 | TRBV3-1
CASSQVQGAGNQPQHF | TRBJ1-5 | TRBV4-1
CASSEGLAGGTQYF | TRBJ2-5 | TRBV6-1
CASSSSSGANEQFF | TRBJ2-1 | TRBV27
CASSLVMVLGRESAFF | TRBJ1-1 | TRBV7-2
CSAGTGGRTDTQYF | TRBJ2-3 | TRBV20-1
CSALSRDGYTGELFF | TRBJ2-2 | TRBV29-1
CASSVEVYQETQYF | TRBJ2-5 | TRBV4-1
CASSPHWTVANYGYTF | TRBJ1-2 | TRBV3-1
CATSDTATGRWETQYF | TRBJ2-5 | TRBV24-1
CASSPTDRLGGAFF | TRBJ1-1 | TRBV4-1
CASRSGRSSYNEQFF | TRBJ2-1 | TRBV7-9
CASSPDYSSYEQYF | TRBJ2-7 | TRBV27